This T cell receptor beta chain emerged from a study of neurological immune-mediated disorders. From 2 million PBMCs stored at -80 C, the unsorted libraries were generated. Broader study findings: Repertoires from 18 of 34 multiple sclerosis patients grouped phylogenetically into a related-CDR3 cluster, suggesting a possible signature. Expanded clones shared no CDR3 amino acid sequences across subjects, suggesting private repertoires in all groups. There was no clinical or MRI feature that was associated with the multiple sclerosis repertoire cluster.

This clonotype has ten or more counts. Antigen unknown. MiXCR, applied by TCRdb to the 5' RACE reads, yields one record per CDR3 protein. The sample includes about 59,000 distinct CDR3 sequences, 3% to 4% of them seen just once. The sample taken for sequencing was PBMCs. The clonotype originates from a woman aged 30 to 39 with multiple sclerosis.

For the CDR3, the DNA is TGTGCCATCAGTGGAGGACAGGGTCGATCGGCTTTCTTT. Its translation: CAISGGQGRSAFF. The V call is TRBV10-3, the J call TRBJ1-1, with TRBD1 matching over 8 bases. Germline lookup yields CDR1 ENHRY and CDR2 SYGVKD. With V trimmed by 4 bases and J by 11 bases, 9 bases remained unmatched. There are 13 residues in the CDR3.